The text below deals with one T cell receptor (beta chain). Produced via immunoSEQ multiplex PCR; TCRdb's table is partial and in-frame only. Of about 80,000 clones listed, just under 95% are singletons. The data belong to a study of technical replicates of blood from several donors. V dropped 4 bases and J dropped 7; count of bases not matched to a gene: 10. Germline CDR1 reads SGHNT; CDR2 reads YYREEE (reference sequence). The CDR3 extends over 15 amino acids. This TCR derives from a human donor in good health. The sample consisted of T cells isolated from PBMCs. This chain uses TRBV5-4 with TRBJ2-7, with 11 bases identical to TRBD2. The CDR3 region is CASSLTSGRAWEQYF. In DNA form, the CDR3 reads TGTGCCAGCAGCCTTACTAGCGGGAGAGCTTGGGAGCAGTACTTC.